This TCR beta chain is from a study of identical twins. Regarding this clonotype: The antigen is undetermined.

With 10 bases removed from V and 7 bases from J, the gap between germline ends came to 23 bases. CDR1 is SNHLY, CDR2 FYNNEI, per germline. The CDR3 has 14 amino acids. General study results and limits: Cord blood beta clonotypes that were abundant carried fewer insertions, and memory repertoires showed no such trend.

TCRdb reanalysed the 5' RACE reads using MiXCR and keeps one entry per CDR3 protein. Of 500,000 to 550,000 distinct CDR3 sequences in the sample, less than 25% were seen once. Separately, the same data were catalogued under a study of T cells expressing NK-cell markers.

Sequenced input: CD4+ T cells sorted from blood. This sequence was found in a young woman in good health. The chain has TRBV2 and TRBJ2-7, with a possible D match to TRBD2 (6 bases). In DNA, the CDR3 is TGTGCCACCACCCGGGCCCTCCGCAGCGGGGAGCAGTACTTC. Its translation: CATTRALRSGEQYF.